One T cell receptor beta chain is described in this entry. The antigen is undetermined. These data are taken from a study of vaccination and CD4 T cells after COVID-19. Across the study: The convalescent population consisted of six males and four females, two of whom were of Hispanic ethnicity. Each participant underwent a two-dose regimen of either the BNT162b2 or the mRNA-1273 vaccine. Study-level points and caveats: Post-vaccination reactive clonotypes (median roughly 40) did not differ significantly from post-infection (21).

V lost 6 bases to trimming and J lost 6 bases; unmatched junction nucleotides: 10. In germline, CDR1 is MNHEY, CDR2 SMNVEV (reference sequence). The CDR3 length is 16 residues. As to treatment: roughly ten-day PBMC culture with coronavirus spike peptide pools or control peptides (ViraFEST assay). The Oncomine TCR Beta short-read assay was what sequenced the DNA obtained from cultured CD4+ T cells. DNA came from CD4+ T cells after culture. TCRdb passed the PCR reads through MiXCR, listing each CDR3 protein once. The data hold under 25,000 distinct CDR3 sequences, with 44% observed a single time. The V call is TRBV27, the J call TRBJ1-6, with TRBD1 identical over 8 bases. The specimen was CD4+ T cells from blood, cultured in vitro, collected before SARS-CoV-2 vaccination. The TCR comes from a human donor who had recovered from COVID-19. The CDR3 nucleotides read TGTGCCAGCAGGCCGGCCGGGACAGGCCTTAATTCACCCCTCCACTTT. It specifies CASRPAGTGLNSPLHF.